The T cell receptor (beta chain) described here comes from a study of vaccination effects on CD4 cells after COVID-19. Regarding the study as a whole: The study had few convalescent patients and no early post-infection timepoints.

Once cultured for roughly ten days, the cells underwent separation to obtain CD4+ T cells. The participants, recipients of two vaccine doses, got either BNT162b2 or mRNA-1273. TCRdb's copy holds only in-frame clones and misses some; the assay was immunoSEQ multiplex PCR. The sample has fewer than 75,000 clones, approximately 72% seen once; the top ten hold roughly 4.2%. Of note for this clone: The antigen is not known.

This CDR3 has 14 amino acids. Germline CDR1 is MNHNY and CDR2 is SVGAGI (reference sequence). V was trimmed by 3 bases and J by 5 bases, leaving 13 bases between them. This receptor was identified in a human donor who received a COVID-19 vaccine. V gene TRBV6-6 combines with J gene TRBJ1-1, with a tentative D call TRBD1 (5 bases). The starting material was CD4+ T cells from PBMCs cultured without peptide, obtained after COVID-19 vaccination. The CDR3 region has the DNA TGTGCCAGCAGTTATCGGGGGTGGGGGACTGAAGCTTTCTTT. Its translation is CASSYRGWGTEAFF.